These T cell receptor beta chains were read from a single sample in a study of cytomegalovirus exposure and HLA in healthy donors. Here immunoSEQ multiplex PCR was the method, and the copy in TCRdb shows in-frame clones only, minus some. The sample records about 190,000 clones, 80% to 90% being singletons. Sequencing input: PBMCs. These receptor sequences come from a male donor in good health and CMV-seronegative. Both conserved end residues are part of each CDR3. D genes are given only for firm matches. Clone size is shown for a subset of rows, as once, few, many or a class of expanded clone.

cdr3_length clone_size j_call v_call d_call cdr3_aa cdr3_nt
15 few TRBJ2-7 TRBV6-1 TRBD1 CASSLPGTGGGEQYF TGTGCCAGCAGTCTACCAGGGACAGGGGGCGGGGAGCAGTACTTC
10 NA TRBJ1-1 TRBV28 NA CASRSTDSFF TGTGCCAGCAGATCTACAGATTCTTTCTTT
15 NA TRBJ2-1 TRBV11-2 TRBD2 CASTDPGLGYNEQFF TGTGCCAGCACGGATCCGGGACTAGGATACAATGAGCAGTTCTTC
15 NA TRBJ2-3 TRBV25-1 TRBD2 CASSPRTSGTDTQYF TGTGCCAGCAGTCCCAGGACTAGCGGCACAGATACGCAGTATTTT
17 NA TRBJ2-1 TRBV7-2 TRBD1 CASSLPKDRGHNNEQFF TGTGCCAGCAGCTTACCTAAGGACAGGGGGCATAACAATGAGCAGTTCTTC
16 once TRBJ2-5 TRBV7-9 TRBD1 CAIKGPGQGAPETQYF TGTGCCATAAAAGGCCCGGGACAGGGGGCCCCCGAGACCCAGTACTTC
14 NA TRBJ1-4 TRBV29-1 NA CSVVKADNNEKLFF TGCAGCGTTGTAAAGGCGGACAATAATGAAAAACTGTTTTTT
17 NA TRBJ1-2 TRBV10-3 TRBD1 CAISESRGTGLENGYTF TGTGCCATCAGTGAGTCTCGCGGGACAGGGTTGGAAAATGGCTACACCTTC
16 NA TRBJ2-7 TRBV5-4 NA CASSATPGPGQTEQYF TGTGCCAGCAGCGCGACCCCGGGCCCAGGGCAAACCGAGCAGTACTTC
17 NA TRBJ2-2 TRBV25-1 TRBD2 CASSPLAGGPNTGELFF TGTGCCAGCAGTCCCCTAGCGGGAGGGCCGAACACCGGGGAGCTGTTTTTT
14 few TRBJ1-1 TRBV6-6 NA CASSYSIASTEAFF TGTGCCAGCAGTTACTCGATTGCTAGCACTGAAGCTTTCTTT
16 NA TRBJ2-1 TRBV5-4 TRBD2 CASRPGLAGGYNEQFF TGTGCCAGCAGGCCAGGACTAGCGGGGGGCTACAATGAGCAGTTCTTC
14 NA TRBJ2-1 TRBV2 TRBD2 CASAIAGVYNEQFF TGTGCCAGTGCAATAGCGGGGGTCTACAATGAGCAGTTCTTC
16 NA TRBJ2-3 TRBV5-1 TRBD2 CASSPTPGGRADTQYF TGCGCCAGCAGCCCAACCCCCGGGGGGAGGGCAGATACGCAGTATTTT
14 NA TRBJ1-2 TRBV6-5 NA CASSYLGRNYGYTF TGTGCCAGCAGTTACTTAGGCAGGAACTATGGCTACACCTTC
17 NA TRBJ2-5 TRBV9 TRBD2 CASSVYGLAGTQETQYF TGTGCCAGCAGCGTATACGGGTTAGCGGGGACCCAAGAGACCCAGTACTTC
15 NA TRBJ2-3 TRBV6-1 NA CASSEWGPSTDTQYF TGTGCCAGCAGTGAGTGGGGGCCCAGCACAGATACGCAGTATTTT
18 NA TRBJ2-5 TRBV6-1 TRBD2 CASSEDHLGGVGGETQYF TGTGCCAGCAGTGAAGACCACCTCGGCGGGGTGGGAGGGGAGACCCAGTACTTC
16 NA TRBJ1-1 TRBV19 NA CASSISGVWQNTEAFF TGTGCCAGTAGTATTAGCGGGGTATGGCAAAACACTGAAGCTTTCTTT
9 NA TRBJ2-5 TRBV10-3 NA CAISIPSDF TGTGCCATCAGTATCCCGTCGGACTTC
14 once TRBJ1-1 TRBV5-4 NA CASSLAGGNTEAFF TGTGCCAGCAGCTTGGCCGGGGGGAACACTGAAGCTTTCTTT
12 NA TRBJ2-7 TRBV2 TRBD1 CASSWTGYEQYF TGTGCCAGCAGTTGGACAGGCTACGAGCAGTACTTC
15 few TRBJ2-5 TRBV6-5 TRBD2 CASSYVLAGGETQYF TGTGCCAGCAGTTACGTGCTAGCGGGAGGAGAGACCCAGTACTTC
15 NA TRBJ2-7 TRBV9 NA CASSPRANTIYEQYF TGTGCCAGCAGCCCTAGAGCAAACACGATCTACGAGCAGTACTTC
13 NA TRBJ2-7 TRBV19 TRBD1 CASSIDRGFEQYF TGTGCCAGTAGTATCGACAGGGGGTTCGAGCAGTACTTC
14 NA TRBJ1-6 TRBV14 NA CASSRGLDGSPLHF TGTGCCAGCAGCCGGGGCCTCGACGGTTCACCCCTCCACTTT
15 NA TRBJ2-2 TRBV9 NA CASSVTVGGTGELFF TGTGCCAGCAGCGTAACGGTTGGAGGCACCGGGGAGCTGTTTTTT
12 NA TRBJ1-2 TRBV10-3 NA CAISLNRDYYTF TGTGCCATCAGTCTGAACAGGGATTACTACACCTTC
13 NA TRBJ2-3 TRBV9 TRBD2 CASSEAGRGRQYF TGTGCCAGCAGCGAGGCCGGGAGGGGCAGGCAGTATTTT
16 NA TRBJ2-4 TRBV6-6 TRBD2 CASSRASGRAKNIQYF TGTGCCAGCAGTAGGGCTAGCGGGAGAGCCAAAAACATTCAGTACTTC
14 few TRBJ2-1 TRBV7-2 NA CASSLATINNEQFF TGTGCCAGCAGCTTAGCTACTATTAACAATGAGCAGTTCTTC
17 NA TRBJ2-7 TRBV28 TRBD2 CASRGLLSGTSSYEQYF TGTGCCAGCAGAGGGCTACTTAGCGGGACCAGCTCCTACGAGCAGTACTTC
16 NA TRBJ2-2 TRBV5-1 TRBD2 CASSGGDYAVSRELFF TGCGCCAGCAGCGGGGGGGACTACGCAGTGAGCCGGGAGCTGTTTTTT
19 NA TRBJ1-3 TRBV5-6 TRBD1 CASSSAIRDRRISGNTIYF TGTGCCAGCAGCTCTGCGATCCGGGACAGGCGAATTTCTGGAAACACCATATATTTT
12 NA TRBJ2-7 TRBV6-5 NA CASSPSSYEQYF TGTGCCAGCAGCCCCTCCTCCTACGAGCAGTACTTC
18 NA TRBJ1-1 TRBV28 NA CASSFIAGILNMDTEAFF TGTGCCAGCAGTTTTATTGCGGGGATTCTAAATATGGACACTGAAGCTTTCTTT
14 NA TRBJ2-5 TRBV27 TRBD1 CASRNGQDQETQYF TGTGCCAGCAGGAACGGACAGGACCAAGAGACCCAGTACTTC
16 NA TRBJ2-3 TRBV6-5 NA CASSYSKQASTDTQYF TGTGCCAGCAGTTACTCGAAACAGGCAAGCACAGATACGCAGTATTTT
14 NA TRBJ2-5 TRBV29-1 TRBD2 CSVNFGGGQETQYF TGCAGCGTCAACTTTGGGGGAGGGCAAGAGACCCAGTACTTC
15 NA TRBJ2-2 TRBV30 TRBD2 CAWRGASGVGGELFF TGTGCCTGGAGAGGGGCTAGCGGGGTTGGCGGGGAGCTGTTTTTT
16 NA TRBJ1-6 TRBV5-1 NA CASSLQGAIYNSPLHF TGCGCCAGCAGCTTGCAGGGTGCCATATATAATTCACCCCTCCACTTT
15 NA TRBJ1-4 TRBV4-2 NA CASSQDGATNEKLFF TGTGCCAGCAGCCAAGACGGGGCAACTAATGAAAAACTGTTTTTT
13 NA TRBJ2-1 TRBV7-9 TRBD2 CASIRGGENEQFF TGTGCCAGCATAAGGGGAGGGGAGAATGAGCAGTTCTTC
15 NA TRBJ1-4 TRBV19 NA CASSMFGGIGEKLFF TGTGCCAGTAGTATGTTTGGAGGGATAGGAGAAAAACTGTTTTTT
16 NA TRBJ2-7 TRBV5-1 TRBD2 CASSFGGTSGSYEQYF TGCGCCAGCAGCTTCGGCGGGACTAGCGGGAGTTACGAGCAGTACTTC
15 NA TRBJ2-7 TRBV6-5 NA CASSYSRDPTYEQYF TGTGCCAGCAGTTACTCGCGGGATCCGACCTACGAGCAGTACTTC
12 NA TRBJ2-5 TRBV7-2 NA CASSRQQETQYF TGTGCCAGCAGCAGACAACAAGAGACCCAGTACTTC
15 once TRBJ1-4 TRBV6-1 NA CASSDIRGGGEKLFF TGTGCCAGCAGTGATATCAGGGGAGGGGGTGAAAAACTGTTTTTT
11 NA TRBJ2-7 TRBV18 NA CASSPGGEQYF TGTGCCAGCTCACCAGGCGGCGAGCAGTACTTC
14 NA TRBJ2-7 TRBV25-1 NA CASSRTAGPYEQYF TGTGCCAGCAGCCGCACTGCCGGTCCCTACGAGCAGTACTTC
15 NA TRBJ2-3 TRBV5-1 NA CASRIQGLSTDTQYF TGCGCCAGCAGAATCCAGGGGTTGAGCACAGATACGCAGTATTTT
12 NA TRBJ1-1 TRBV7-9 NA CASSRENTEAFF TGTGCCAGCAGCCGAGAGAACACTGAAGCTTTCTTT
18 NA TRBJ2-6 TRBV5-8 TRBD2 CASSLAGGDSFGANVLTF TGTGCCAGCAGCTTGGCGGGGGGGGACTCCTTCGGGGCCAACGTCCTGACTTTC